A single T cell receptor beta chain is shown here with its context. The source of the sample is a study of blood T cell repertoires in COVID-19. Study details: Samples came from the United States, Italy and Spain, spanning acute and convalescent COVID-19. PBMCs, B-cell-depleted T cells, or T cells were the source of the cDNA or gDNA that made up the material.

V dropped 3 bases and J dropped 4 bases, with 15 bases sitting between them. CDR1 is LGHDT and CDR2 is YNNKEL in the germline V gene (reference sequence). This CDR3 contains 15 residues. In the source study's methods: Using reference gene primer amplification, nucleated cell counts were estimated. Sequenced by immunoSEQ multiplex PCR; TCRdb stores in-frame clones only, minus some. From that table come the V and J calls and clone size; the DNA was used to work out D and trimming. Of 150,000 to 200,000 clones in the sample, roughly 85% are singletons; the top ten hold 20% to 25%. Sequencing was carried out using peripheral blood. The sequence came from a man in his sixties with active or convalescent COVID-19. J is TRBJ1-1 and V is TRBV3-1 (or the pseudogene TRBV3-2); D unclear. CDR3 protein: CASSQATALSTEAFF. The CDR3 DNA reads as TGTGCCAGCAGCCAGGCTACAGCATTAAGCACTGAAGCTTTCTTT.